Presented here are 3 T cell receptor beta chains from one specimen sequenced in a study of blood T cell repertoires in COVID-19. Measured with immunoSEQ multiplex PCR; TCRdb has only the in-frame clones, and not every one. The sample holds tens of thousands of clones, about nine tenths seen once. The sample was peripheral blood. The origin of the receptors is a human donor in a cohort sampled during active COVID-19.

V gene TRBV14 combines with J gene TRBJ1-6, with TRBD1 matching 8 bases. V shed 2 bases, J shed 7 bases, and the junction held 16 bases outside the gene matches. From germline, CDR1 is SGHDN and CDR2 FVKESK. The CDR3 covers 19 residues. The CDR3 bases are TGTGCCAGCAGCCAATTGTCAGGACAGGGCTTCGTAAGGAATTCACCCCTCCACTTT. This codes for CASSQLSGQGFVRNSPLHF.

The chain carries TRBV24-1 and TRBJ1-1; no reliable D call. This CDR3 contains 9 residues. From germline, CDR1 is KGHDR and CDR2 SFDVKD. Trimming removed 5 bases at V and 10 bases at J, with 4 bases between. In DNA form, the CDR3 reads TGTGCCACCAGTGTGCGAGCTTTCTTT. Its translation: CATSVRAFF.

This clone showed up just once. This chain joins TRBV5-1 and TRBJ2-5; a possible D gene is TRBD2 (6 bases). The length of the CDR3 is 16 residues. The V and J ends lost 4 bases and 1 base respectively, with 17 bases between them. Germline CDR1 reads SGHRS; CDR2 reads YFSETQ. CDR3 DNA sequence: TGCGCCAGCAGCCTATATGGAAATAGCGGCCAAGAGACCCAGTACTTC. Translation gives CASSLYGNSGQETQYF. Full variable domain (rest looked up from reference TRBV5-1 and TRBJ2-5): KAGVTQTPRYLIKTRGQQVTLSCSPISGHRSVSWYQQTPGQGLQFLFEYFSETQRNKGNFPGRFSGRQFSNSRSEMNVSTLELGDSALYLCASSLYGNSGQETQYFGPGTRLLVL.